The 2 T cell receptor beta chains presented below share a single source sample, sequenced in a study of T cells in Graves' hyperthyroidism and ophthalmopathy. There were TCR beta CDR3 regions amplified from RNA transcripts. TCR CDR3 regions were first amplified by RT-PCR with HTBI primers. MiXCR was run by TCRdb on the multiplex PCR reads, yielding one entry per CDR3 protein. The data hold fewer than 350,000 distinct CDR3 sequences, with roughly 14% observed a single time. The sample taken for sequencing was blood. These receptors all stem from a woman in her thirties with Graves' hyperthyroidism that later progressed to Graves' ophthalmopathy.

The gene calls are TRBV7-9 and TRBJ1-1; TRBD1 matches at 8 bases. J gave up 10 bases and V 3 bases, and 7 bases lay outside the gene matches. In germline, CDR1 is SEHNR, CDR2 FQNEAQ (reference sequence). The CDR3 consists of 13 residues. DNA for the CDR3: TGTGCCAGCAGCTTGGGGGGACAGGTCGTAGCTTTCTTT. Translating it yields CASSLGGQVVAFF.

The chain links TRBV25-1 to TRBJ1-2, with D uncertain. The CDR3 contains 14 residues. Trimming removed 1 base at V and 5 bases at J, with 11 bases between. Germline V gene sequence: CDR1 MGHDK, CDR2 SYGVNS. The CDR3 region is CASSEFVTSYGYTF. The CDR3 DNA reads TGTGCCAGCAGTGAATTTGTGACTTCGTATGGCTACACCTTC.